This T cell receptor beta chain stems from a study of T cell changes during pregnancy in multiple sclerosis. The assay was immunoSEQ multiplex PCR, and TCRdb's table has in-frame clones only and misses some. Of tens of thousands of clones listed, around 92% are singletons. The CDR3 has 16 amino acids. Trimming took off 5 bases at V and 2 bases at J, with 17 bases between the two ends. Germline V CDR1 and CDR2: SGHVS, FQNEAQ. The chain is built from TRBV7-8 and TRBJ2-3; D call uncertain. The sample was peripheral blood, taken in the third trimester of pregnancy. This sequence originates from a female donor in good health, enrolled as a control in a pregnancy study. The CDR3 region is CASSLLLRHDTDTQYF. For the CDR3, the DNA is TGTGCCAGCAGCCTACTCCTGAGGCACGACACAGATACGCAGTATTTT.